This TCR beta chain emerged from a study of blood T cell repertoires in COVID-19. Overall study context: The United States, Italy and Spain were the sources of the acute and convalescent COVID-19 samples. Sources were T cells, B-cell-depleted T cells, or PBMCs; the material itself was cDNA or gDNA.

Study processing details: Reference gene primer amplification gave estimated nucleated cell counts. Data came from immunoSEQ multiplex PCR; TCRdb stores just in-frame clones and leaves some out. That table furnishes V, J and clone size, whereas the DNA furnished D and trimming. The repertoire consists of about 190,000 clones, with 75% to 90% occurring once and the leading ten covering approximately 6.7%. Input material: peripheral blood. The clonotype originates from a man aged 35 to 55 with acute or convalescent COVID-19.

CDR3 bases: TGTGCCAGCTCGCTTGACAGGGCTCAAAACATTCAGTACTTC. It specifies CASSLDRAQNIQYF. The chain employs TRBV6-4 and TRBJ2-4; 7 bases fit TRBD1. The CDR3 sequence is 14 residues long. Germline CDR1 MRHNA, CDR2 SNTAGT. V dropped 8 bases and J dropped 5; count of bases not matched to a gene: 9.